This T cell receptor beta chain was sequenced during a study of T cell responses to AZD1222 COVID-19 vaccine. For the study at large: It was second doses at about 4 or about 12 weeks that were pooled. Study findings and constraints: Only six or seven AZD1222 recipients were seropositive at baseline. Donors in the cohort were predominantly white British and more often female, and clonal diversity was possibly underestimated. Vaccine-associated CD4 TCRs ranged over spike, dominating at 160-218 and 743-854.

Sequencing was performed with immunoSEQ multiplex PCR; in TCRdb, only in-frame clones are kept and a portion is missing. The profile shows roughly 160,000 clones, roughly 89% of them singletons. As for this clone: Its cognate antigen is unknown.

CDR3 length: 14 amino acids. Trimming pared 0 bases from V and 0 bases from J, leaving 6 bases between. Per the germline V gene, CDR1 is SGDLS and CDR2 is YYNGEE. The clonotype comes from an adult in good health. The rearrangement links TRBV9 to TRBJ2-5, with D possibly called TRBD1 or TRBD2 (5 bases each). This specimen was peripheral blood, taken on day 0 of AZD1222 vaccination. DNA for the CDR3: TGTGCCAGCAGCGTAGGGGGGAACCAAGAGACCCAGTACTTC. Translating gives CASSVGGNQETQYF.